Listed below are T cell receptor beta chains from one sample, sequenced in a study of T cell changes during pregnancy in multiple sclerosis. Only in-frame clones appear in the TCRdb table, and some are missing; sequencing was by immunoSEQ multiplex PCR. Seen here are roughly 99,000 clones, just over 90% observed once, and the top ten hold roughly 2%. The sequencing here drew on peripheral blood, taken after pregnancy. These receptors all come from a female donor in good health, enrolled as a control in a pregnancy study. CDR3s include the opening cysteine and the closing phenylalanine or tryptophan. Each record gives: CDR3 DNA, CDR3 protein, clone size, D gene, V gene, J gene. The D gene is left open where the match is weak. Size values are once, few and many counts, or a class for expanded clones, and some rows have none.

TGCAGCTCCCCGGGTCCCAAGAACACTGAAGCTTTCTTT,CSSPGPKNTEAFF,-,-,TRBV29-1,TRBJ1-1
TGTGCCAGCAGAGGACAGGGAGTATCAGTAGCTAACTATGGCTACACCTTC,CASRGQGVSVANYGYTF,-,TRBD1,TRBV9,TRBJ1-2
TGTGCCAGCAGTTTATCGGACAGGGCGGAGACCCAGTACTTC,CASSLSDRAETQYF,-,TRBD1,TRBV28,TRBJ2-5
TGTGCCAGCAGCCCTACCCGAGGGGGGGTCTTTGAAGCTTTCTTT,CASSPTRGGVFEAFF,-,-,TRBV9,TRBJ1-1
TGTGCCAGCAGTCCGCCGTTTCAGGGGCCCCTCTCCTACAATGAGCAGTTCTTC,CASSPPFQGPLSYNEQFF,once,-,TRBV28,TRBJ2-1
TGTGCCACCCTCGGCACGGCCCGGGGAGGACGGTTGGAAAGCTATACCTTC,CATLGTARGGRLESYTF,-,-,TRBV7-9,TRBJ1-2
TGTGCCAGCAGCTTGAGTAAGACAGGGGGGTACTATGGCTACACCTTC,CASSLSKTGGYYGYTF,few,TRBD1,TRBV5-6,TRBJ1-2
TGTGCCAGCAGTGAATCCGGGACTAGCAAATACGAGCAGTACTTC,CASSESGTSKYEQYF,-,TRBD2,TRBV25-1,TRBJ2-7
TGTGCCAGCAACGGGGGGGAAGGGTACGAGCAGTACTTC,CASNGGEGYEQYF,-,TRBD2,TRBV9,TRBJ2-7
TGTGCCAGCAGTAATACAAGAGAGCGGGGGGGCCTATCCGGGGAGCTGTTTTTT,CASSNTRERGGLSGELFF,-,TRBD2,TRBV28,TRBJ2-2
TGTGCCAGCAGGCTAACAGGGACCAGGGCAGATACGCAGTATTTT,CASRLTGTRADTQYF,-,-,TRBV14,TRBJ2-3
TGCGCCAGCAGCTTGTCTGGCGGGAGTAGGGCAGATACGCAGTATTTT,CASSLSGGSRADTQYF,once,TRBD2,TRBV5-1,TRBJ2-3
TGTGCTAGTGTGGCGGACAGCTCCTACAATGAGCAGTTCTTC,CASVADSSYNEQFF,-,-,TRBV12-5,TRBJ2-1
TGTGCCAGCAGCGAACGAACCACGGGGGACAGCAACTATGGCTACACCTTC,CASSERTTGDSNYGYTF,-,TRBD1,TRBV2,TRBJ1-2
TGTGCCAGCAGCTTGACAGGGACCACCGGGGAGCTGTTTTTT,CASSLTGTTGELFF,-,TRBD1,TRBV7-2,TRBJ2-2
TGTGCCAGCAGTTTCGTGGCGGGGGCAGGTGATAGGTGGGGCTACACCTTC,CASSFVAGAGDRWGYTF,-,-,TRBV27,TRBJ1-2
TGTGCCAGCAGTTACGGCTCCGAGCGAGGAGAGACCCAGTACTTC,CASSYGSERGETQYF,-,-,TRBV6-5,TRBJ2-5